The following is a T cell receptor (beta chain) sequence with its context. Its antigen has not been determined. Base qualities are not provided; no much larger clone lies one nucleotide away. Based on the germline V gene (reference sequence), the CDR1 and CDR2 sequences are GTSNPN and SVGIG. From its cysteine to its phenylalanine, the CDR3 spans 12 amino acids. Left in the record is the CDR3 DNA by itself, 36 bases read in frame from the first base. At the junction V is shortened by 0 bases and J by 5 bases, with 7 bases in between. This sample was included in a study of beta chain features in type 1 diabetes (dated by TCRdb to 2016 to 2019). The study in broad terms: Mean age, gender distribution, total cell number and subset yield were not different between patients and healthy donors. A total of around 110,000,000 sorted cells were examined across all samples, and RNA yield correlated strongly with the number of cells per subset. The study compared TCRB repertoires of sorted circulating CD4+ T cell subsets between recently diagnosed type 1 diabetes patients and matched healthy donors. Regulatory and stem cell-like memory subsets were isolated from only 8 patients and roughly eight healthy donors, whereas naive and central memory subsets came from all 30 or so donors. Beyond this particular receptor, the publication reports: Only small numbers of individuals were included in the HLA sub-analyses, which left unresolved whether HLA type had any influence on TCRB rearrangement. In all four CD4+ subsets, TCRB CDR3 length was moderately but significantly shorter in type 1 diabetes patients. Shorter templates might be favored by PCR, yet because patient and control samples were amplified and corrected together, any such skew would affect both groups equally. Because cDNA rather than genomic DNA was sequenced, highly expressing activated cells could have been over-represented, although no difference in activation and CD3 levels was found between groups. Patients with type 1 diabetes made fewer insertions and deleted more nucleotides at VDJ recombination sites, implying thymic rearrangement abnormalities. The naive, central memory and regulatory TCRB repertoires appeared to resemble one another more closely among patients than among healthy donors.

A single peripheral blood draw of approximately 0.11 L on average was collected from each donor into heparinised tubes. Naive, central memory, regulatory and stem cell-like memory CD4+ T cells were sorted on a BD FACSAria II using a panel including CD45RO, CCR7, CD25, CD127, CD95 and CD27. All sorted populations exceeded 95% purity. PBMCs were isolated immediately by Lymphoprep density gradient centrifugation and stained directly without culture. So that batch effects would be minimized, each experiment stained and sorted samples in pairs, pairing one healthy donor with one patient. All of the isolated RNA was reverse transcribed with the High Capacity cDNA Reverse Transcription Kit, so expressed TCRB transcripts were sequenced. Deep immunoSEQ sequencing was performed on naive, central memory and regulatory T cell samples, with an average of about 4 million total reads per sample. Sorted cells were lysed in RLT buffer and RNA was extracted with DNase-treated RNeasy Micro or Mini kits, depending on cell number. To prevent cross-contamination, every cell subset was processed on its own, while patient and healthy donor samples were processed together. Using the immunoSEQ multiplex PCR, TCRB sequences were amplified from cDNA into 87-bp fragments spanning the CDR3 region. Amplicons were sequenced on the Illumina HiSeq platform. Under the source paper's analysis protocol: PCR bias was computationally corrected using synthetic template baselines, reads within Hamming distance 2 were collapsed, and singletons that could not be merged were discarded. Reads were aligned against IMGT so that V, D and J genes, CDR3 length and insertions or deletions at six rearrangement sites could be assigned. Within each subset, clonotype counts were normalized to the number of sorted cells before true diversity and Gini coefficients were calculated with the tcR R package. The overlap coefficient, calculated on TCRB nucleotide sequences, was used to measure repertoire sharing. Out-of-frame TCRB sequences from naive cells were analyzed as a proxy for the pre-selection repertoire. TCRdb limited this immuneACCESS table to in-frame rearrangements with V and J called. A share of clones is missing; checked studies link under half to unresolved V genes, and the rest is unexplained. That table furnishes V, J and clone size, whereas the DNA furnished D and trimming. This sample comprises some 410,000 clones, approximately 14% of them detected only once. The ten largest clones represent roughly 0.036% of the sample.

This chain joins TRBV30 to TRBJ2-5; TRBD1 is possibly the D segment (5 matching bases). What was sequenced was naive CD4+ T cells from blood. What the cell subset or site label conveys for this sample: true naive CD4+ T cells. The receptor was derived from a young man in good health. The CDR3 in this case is CAWSVKGETQYF. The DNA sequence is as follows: TGTGCCTGGAGTGTCAAGGGGGAGACCCAGTACTTC.